This record looks at one TCR beta chain sequence and its context. Its antigen remains unidentified. No per-base quality is available; no much larger clone lies one base away. The data derive from a study of shared clonotypes between healthy human individuals (dated by TCRdb to 2018 to 2020). About the investigation overall: The cohort included three men and a couple of women between 18 and 49 years of age. Libraries were prepared and TCR repertoires were sequenced by different laboratories using diverse techniques, in order to increase sequencing depth and limit assay-specific biases. Leukapheresis yielded between about 0.94 and 8.9 billion PBMCs per donor. To estimate repertoire size and how much clonotypes are shared between individuals, the study performed deep sequencing of blood TCR repertoires from roughly five healthy adults. For each donor, CD4 naive and CD4 memory were each run on three plates, CD8 naive on two plates, and CD8 memory on one plate. Overall results and qualifications from the work: Even with the large sequencing depth, rarefaction of the sorted-subset datasets indicated that sequencing was incomplete. The genetic and exposure-history diversity represented was limited by the small number of donors. Higher generation probabilities were observed for clonotypes shared by all four sorted-subset donors than for non-shared clonotypes. Naive subsets generally had larger estimated clonotype richness than memory subsets did. Only blood was sampled, and tissue TCR repertoires likely differ from those in blood. Based on pairwise subsampling, the degree of clonotype sharing among donors was expected to be affected by sequencing depth. About 5% of naive CD4, approximately 3.7% of naive CD8, roughly 2.5% of memory CD4, and 0.4% of memory CD8 clonotypes were shared across several donors.

CD8 naive samples were CD45RO-negative cells positively selected for CCR7, giving a CD45RA+CCR7+ population that excluded TemRA cells. The donors were healthy, HIV-negative adults with no recently reported acute infections or vaccinations. All donors were Caucasian adults living in Nashville, Tennessee, USA. After blood collection by leukapheresis, PBMCs were isolated using Ficoll-Histopaque density gradient centrifugation and then cryopreserved in the vapor phase of liquid nitrogen. Analytical flow cytometry was used to check the purity and quantity of each magnetically sorted T cell population. From each sorted fraction, genomic DNA was isolated and quantified by UV absorbance on a Nanodrop 2000c. Using the deep immunoSEQ assay, multiplex PCR amplified TCR CDR3 regions from genomic DNA. Extracted genomic DNA from each cell subset was distributed evenly across all wells of several immunoSEQ 96-well plates, and each plate was treated as a replicate. For sorted subsets, roughly 200 ng of genomic DNA, equivalent to some 33,000 T cell genomes, went into each replicate PCR. Purified libraries were measured with a Qubit 3.0 fluorometer, size-checked on a Bioanalyzer 2100, and measured again with the KAPA Library Quantification kit. Every immunoSEQ 96-well plate was sequenced on a dedicated single-read 150-cycle Illumina NextSeq 550 flow cell. As for the authors' bioinformatics: Because only junctional sequences without quality scores were contained in the immunoSEQ output, filtering matching that applied to full-length reads could not be performed. Sequences were annotated with PyIR, a Python wrapper for IgBLAST v1.9, and V/J genes and CDR3 were assigned using IMGT germline references. Reads were filtered out if the reads had weak V/J assignments (E-value above 1e-6), no CDR3, stop codons, out-of-frame junctions, or ambiguous translated residues. A V3J clonotype was defined by an identical inferred V gene, J gene, and CDR3 amino acid sequence. Percentage overlap between repertoires was computed as shared unique clonotypes divided by the size of the smaller repertoire. Repertoire richness was assessed with RTK rarefaction, the Chao1 estimator, and Recon v2.1 estimates of unobserved clonotypes. For all TCRbeta clonotypes obtained by the gDNA method from four donors, generation probabilities were computed with OLGA. TCRdb took over this immuneACCESS table, retaining in-frame rearrangements with V and J assigned. Such tables are incomplete; in checked studies, under half of the missing clones stem from an unresolved V gene, and the remainder is unexplained. For V, J and clone size, that table is used; D and trimming come from the DNA. In this sample the table shows fewer than 1 million clones, about 97% of which occur a single time. Together, the top ten hold about 0.21% of the sample.

The CDR3 measures 17 amino acids from cysteine to phenylalanine. Only CDR3 DNA remains: 51 bases, in frame from the first base. V is cut back by 5 bases and J by 7 bases, with 14 bases in the junction unmatched. CDR1 and CDR2 are read off the germline V gene as SGHVS and FNYEAQ. The chain is encoded by TRBV7-6 joined to TRBJ2-2; TRBD2 agrees with 9 junctional bases. Specimen: naive CD8+ T cells sorted from blood. This specimen's cell subset or site label, interpreted: CD45RA+CCR7+. The clonotype comes from a man between 25 and 39 years old in good health. CDR3 reads: CASSHPRAGGPSGELFF. Here is the DNA: TGTGCCAGCAGCCATCCACGTGCGGGAGGGCCGAGCGGGGAGCTGTTTTTT. The full variable domain, completed from the reference TRBV7-6 and TRBJ2-2 proteins outside the CDR3, reads GAGVSQSPRYKVTKRGQDVALRCDPISGHVSLYWYRQALGQGPEFLTYFNYEAQQDKSGLPNDRFSAERPEGSISTLTIQRTEQRDSAMYRCASSHPRAGGPSGELFFGEGSRLTVL.